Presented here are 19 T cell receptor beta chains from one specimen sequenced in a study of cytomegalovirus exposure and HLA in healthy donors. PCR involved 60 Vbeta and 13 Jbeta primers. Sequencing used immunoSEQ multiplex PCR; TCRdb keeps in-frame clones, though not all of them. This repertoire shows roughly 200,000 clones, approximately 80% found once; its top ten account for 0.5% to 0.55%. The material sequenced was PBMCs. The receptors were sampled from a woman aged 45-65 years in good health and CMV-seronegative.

CDR3 sequence: CASSDGTRERRWYEQYF. DNA for the CDR3: TGCGCCAGCAGTGATGGGACTAGAGAGAGGCGCTGGTACGAGCAGTACTTC. The chain links TRBV10-2 to TRBJ2-7, with TRBD2 identical over 8 bases. J gave up 4 bases and V 3 bases, and 14 bases lay outside the gene matches. The CDR3 runs 17 residues. Germline CDR1 is WSHSY and CDR2 is SAAADI.

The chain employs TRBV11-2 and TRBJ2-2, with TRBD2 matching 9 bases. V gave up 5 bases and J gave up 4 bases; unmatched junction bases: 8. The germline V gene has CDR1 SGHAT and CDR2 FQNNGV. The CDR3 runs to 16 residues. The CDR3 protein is CASSPGTSLGTGELFF. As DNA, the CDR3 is TGTGCCAGCAGCCCCGGGACTAGCCTGGGCACCGGGGAGCTGTTTTTT.

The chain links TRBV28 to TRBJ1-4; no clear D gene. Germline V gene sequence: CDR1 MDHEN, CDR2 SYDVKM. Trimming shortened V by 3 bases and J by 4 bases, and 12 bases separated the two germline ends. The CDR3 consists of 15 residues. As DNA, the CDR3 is TGTGCCAGCAGTTTTCTGCTAGGTATTAATGAAAAACTGTTTTTT. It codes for CASSFLLGINEKLFF. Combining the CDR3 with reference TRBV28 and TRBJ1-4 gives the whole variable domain DVKVTQSSRYLVKRTGEKVFLECVQDMDHENMFWYRQDPGLGLRLIYFSYDVKMKEKGDIPEGYSVSREKKERFSLILESASTNQTSMYLCASSFLLGINEKLFFGSGTQLSVL.

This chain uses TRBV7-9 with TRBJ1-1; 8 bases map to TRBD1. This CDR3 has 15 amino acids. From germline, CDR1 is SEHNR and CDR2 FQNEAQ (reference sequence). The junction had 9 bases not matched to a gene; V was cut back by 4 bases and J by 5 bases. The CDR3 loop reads CASSSIRTGRTEAFF. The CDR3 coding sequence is TGTGCCAGCAGCTCCATCCGGACAGGGCGGACTGAAGCTTTCTTT. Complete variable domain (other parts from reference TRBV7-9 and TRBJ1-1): DTGVSQNPRHKITKRGQNVTFRCDPISEHNRLYWYRQTLGQGPEFLTYFQNEAQLEKSRLLSDRFSAERPKGSFSTLEIQRTEQGDSAMYLCASSSIRTGRTEAFFGQGTRLTVV.

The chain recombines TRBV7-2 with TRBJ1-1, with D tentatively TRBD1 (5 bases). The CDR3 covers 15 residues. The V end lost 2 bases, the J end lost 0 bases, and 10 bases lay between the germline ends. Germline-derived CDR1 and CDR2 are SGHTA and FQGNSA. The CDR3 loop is CASSLWAGLNTEAFF. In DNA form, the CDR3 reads TGTGCCAGCAGCTTATGGGCAGGGTTGAACACTGAAGCTTTCTTT.

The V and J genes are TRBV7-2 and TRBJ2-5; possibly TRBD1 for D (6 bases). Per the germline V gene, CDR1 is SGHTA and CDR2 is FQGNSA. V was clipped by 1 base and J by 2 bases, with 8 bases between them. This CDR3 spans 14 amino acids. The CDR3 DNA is TGTGCCAGCAGCTTAGGGGGACAACAAGAGACCCAGTACTTC. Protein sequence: CASSLGGQQETQYF.

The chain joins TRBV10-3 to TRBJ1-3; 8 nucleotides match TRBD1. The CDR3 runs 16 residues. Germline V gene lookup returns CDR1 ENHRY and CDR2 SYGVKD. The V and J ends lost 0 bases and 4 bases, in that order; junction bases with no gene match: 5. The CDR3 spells CAISESTGAAGNTIYF. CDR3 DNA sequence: TGTGCCATCAGTGAGTCGACAGGGGCTGCCGGAAACACCATATATTTT.

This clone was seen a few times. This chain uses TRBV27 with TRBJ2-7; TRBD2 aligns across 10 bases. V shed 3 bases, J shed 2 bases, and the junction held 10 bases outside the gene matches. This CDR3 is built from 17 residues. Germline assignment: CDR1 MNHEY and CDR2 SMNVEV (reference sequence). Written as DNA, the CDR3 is TGTGCCAGCAGTTTTAGGTCTAGCGGGAGTGTAACCTACGAGCAGTACTTC. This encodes CASSFRSSGSVTYEQYF.

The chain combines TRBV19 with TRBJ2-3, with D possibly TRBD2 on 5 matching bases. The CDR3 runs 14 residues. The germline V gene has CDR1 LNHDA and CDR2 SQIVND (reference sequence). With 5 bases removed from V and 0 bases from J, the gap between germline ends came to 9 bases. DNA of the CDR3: TGTGCCAGTAGTTTGCCGGGAAGCACAGATACGCAGTATTTT. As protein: CASSLPGSTDTQYF.

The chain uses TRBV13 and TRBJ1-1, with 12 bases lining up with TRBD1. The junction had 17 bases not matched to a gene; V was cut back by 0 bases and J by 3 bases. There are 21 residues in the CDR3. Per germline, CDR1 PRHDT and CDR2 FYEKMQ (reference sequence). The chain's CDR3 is CASSLGSGQGAPGDLDTEAFF. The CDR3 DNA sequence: TGTGCCAGCAGCTTAGGTTCGGGACAGGGGGCTCCAGGGGATTTGGACACTGAAGCTTTCTTT. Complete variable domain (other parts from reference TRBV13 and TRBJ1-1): AAGVIQSPRHLIKEKRETATLKCYPIPRHDTVYWYQQGPGQDPQFLISFYEKMQSDKGSIPDRFSAQQFSDYHSELNMSSLELGDSALYFCASSLGSGQGAPGDLDTEAFFGQGTRLTVV.

The CDR3 sequence is CASSQSNPQSGEETQYF. The CDR3 coding sequence is TGCGCCAGCAGTCAATCAAACCCCCAGAGCGGGGAAGAGACCCAGTACTTC. The V and J genes are TRBV23-1 and TRBJ2-5, with 7 bases identical to TRBD2. TRBV23-1 has ORF status, its function being uncertain. V trimming: 0 bases; J trimming: 3 bases; junction bases outside the gene matches: 10. The CDR3 is 17 amino acids.

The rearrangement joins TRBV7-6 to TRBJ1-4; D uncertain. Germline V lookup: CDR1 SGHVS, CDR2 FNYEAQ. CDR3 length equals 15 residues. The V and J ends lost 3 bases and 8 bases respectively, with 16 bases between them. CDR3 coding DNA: TGTGCCAGCAGCTTTCTGGGAGAGGGAAAGGAAAAACTGTTTTTT. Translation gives CASSFLGEGKEKLFF.

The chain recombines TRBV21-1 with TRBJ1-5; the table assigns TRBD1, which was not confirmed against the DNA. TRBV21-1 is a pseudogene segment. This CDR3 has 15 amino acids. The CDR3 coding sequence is TGTGCCAGCAGTCGACAGCTACAGGGTGAGCAGCCCCAGCATTTT. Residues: CASSRQLQGEQPQHF.

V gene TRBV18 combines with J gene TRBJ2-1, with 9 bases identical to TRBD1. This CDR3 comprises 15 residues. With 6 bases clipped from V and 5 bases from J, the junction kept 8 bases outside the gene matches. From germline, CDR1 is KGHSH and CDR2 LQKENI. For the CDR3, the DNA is TGTGCCAGCTCGGGCGGGACAGGGAGGAACAATGAGCAGTTCTTC. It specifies CASSGGTGRNNEQFF.

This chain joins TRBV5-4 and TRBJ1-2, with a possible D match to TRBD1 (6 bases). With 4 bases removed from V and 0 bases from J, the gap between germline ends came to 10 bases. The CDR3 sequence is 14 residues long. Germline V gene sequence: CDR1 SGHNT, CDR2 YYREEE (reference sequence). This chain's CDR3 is CASSRDTTNYGYTF. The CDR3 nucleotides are TGTGCCAGCAGCCGGGACACCACTAACTATGGCTACACCTTC.

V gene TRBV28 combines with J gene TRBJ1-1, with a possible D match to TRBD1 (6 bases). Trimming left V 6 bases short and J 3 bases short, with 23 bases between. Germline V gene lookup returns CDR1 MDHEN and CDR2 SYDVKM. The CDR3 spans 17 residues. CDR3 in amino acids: CASRETPGTSFHTEAFF. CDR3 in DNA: TGTGCCAGCAGAGAGACCCCCGGGACATCCTTCCACACTGAAGCTTTCTTT.

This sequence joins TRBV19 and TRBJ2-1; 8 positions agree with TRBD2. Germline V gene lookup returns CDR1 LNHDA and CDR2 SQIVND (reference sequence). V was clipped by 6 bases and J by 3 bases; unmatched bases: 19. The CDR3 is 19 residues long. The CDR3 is CASSKAGATLGGRYNEQFF. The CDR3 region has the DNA TGTGCCAGTAGCAAAGCGGGAGCCACCCTCGGGGGCCGCTACAATGAGCAGTTCTTC.

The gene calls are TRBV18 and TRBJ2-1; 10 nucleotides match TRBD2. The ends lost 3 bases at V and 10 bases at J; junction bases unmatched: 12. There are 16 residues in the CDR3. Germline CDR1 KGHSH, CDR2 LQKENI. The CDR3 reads CASSPNFLAGVQEQFF. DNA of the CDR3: TGTGCCAGCTCACCTAACTTTCTAGCGGGAGTACAGGAGCAGTTCTTC.

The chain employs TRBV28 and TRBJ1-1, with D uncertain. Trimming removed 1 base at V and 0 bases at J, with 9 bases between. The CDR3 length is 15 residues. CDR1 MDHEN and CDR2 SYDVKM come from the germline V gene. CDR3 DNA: TGTGCCAGCAGTTTATTTACAGCAATGAACACTGAAGCTTTCTTT. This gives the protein CASSLFTAMNTEAFF.